What follows are 27 T cell receptor beta chains derived from one specimen sequenced in a study of glioma-infiltrating T cells. TCR alpha and beta CDR3 regions were amplified from RNA using iRepertoire nested multiplex PCR. MiXCR, run by TCRdb on the multiplex PCR reads, gives a single entry per CDR3 protein. The repertoire holds about 380,000 distinct CDR3 sequences, with roughly two fifths as singletons. Sample: glioma tissue, nonneoplastic brain tissue, or PBMCs (not recorded which). These receptors originate from a human donor with low-grade glioma or glioblastoma, undergoing nonglioma brain surgery, or in good health (not recorded which).

The sample holds a few counts of this clonotype. The rearrangement links TRBV2 to TRBJ2-1; the D gene is possibly TRBD2 (6 bases). V lost 6 bases and J 5 bases, leaving 17 bases between the germline ends. Germline assignment: CDR1 SNHLY and CDR2 FYNNEI. The length of the CDR3 is 15 residues. The CDR3 DNA follows: TGTGCCAGCAGGGGGGACGGGACTCATGACAATGAGCAGTTCTTC. This encodes CASRGDGTHDNEQFF.

The rearrangement uses TRBV6-9 and TRBJ1-5, with D maybe TRBD1 (5 bases). The CDR3 is made up of 19 amino acids. The V and J ends lost 3 bases and 2 bases respectively, with 23 bases between them. Germline CDR1 MNHGY, CDR2 SVAAGI. The CDR3 DNA follows: TGTGCCAGCAGTTACTACGGGGGGACTCTTAGTGGTGGCAATCAGCCCCAGCATTTT. Encoded protein: CASSYYGGTLSGGNQPQHF.

The chain combines TRBV20-1 with TRBJ1-2; 9 bases are a match to TRBD1. V shed 5 bases and J 7 bases; nucleotides not matched to a gene: 14. This CDR3 comprises 15 residues. CDR1 is DFQATT and CDR2 is SNEGSKA in the germline V gene (reference sequence). This chain's CDR3 is CSAAPPGQGGFGYTF. As DNA, the CDR3 is TGCAGTGCTGCCCCGCCGGGACAGGGTGGTTTTGGCTACACCTTC.

CDR3 protein: CASSQVRDEQYF. CDR3 nucleotides: TGCGCCAGCAGCCAAGTCAGGGACGAGCAGTACTTC. This chain joins TRBV4-1 and TRBJ2-7; a weak D match, TRBD1 (5 bases). CDR3 size: 12 residues. With 1 base removed from V and 5 bases from J, the gap between germline ends came to 6 bases. CDR1 and CDR2 (germline): MGHRA, YSYEKL.

Remarks on this clonotype: At one end the junction does not follow the germline gene, possibly because of a read error. This sequence joins TRBV2 and TRBJ1-1; TRBD1 agrees at 7 bases. Germline V lookup: CDR1 SNHLY, CDR2 FYNNEI. This CDR3 spans 13 amino acids. The DNA for the CDR3 is TGTGCCAGCAGTAAGGGACAGAACACTGGAGCTTTCTTT. Its protein is CASSKGQNTGAFF.

There are a few counts of this clonotype. The DNA for the CDR3 is TGTGCCACCAGTGATTTCGTCGGGACAGGGTTATTGAGCACAGATACGCAGTATTTT. It translates to CATSDFVGTGLLSTDTQYF. The chain is built from TRBV24-1 and TRBJ2-3, with 9 nucleotides matching TRBD1. V lost 1 base and J lost 0; bases outside the gene matches: 10. This CDR3 contains 19 residues. CDR1 is KGHDR, CDR2 SFDVKD, per germline.

This clonotype was counted ten times or more. The V and J genes are TRBV7-9 and TRBJ1-1; D remains unclear. V was pared by 5 bases and J by 1 base, with 8 bases between. From germline, CDR1 is SEHNR and CDR2 FQNEAQ (reference sequence). The CDR3 length is 13 residues. The CDR3 DNA sequence: TGTGCCAGCAGCCACGGCGGGAACACTGAAGCTTTCTTT. Translation gives CASSHGGNTEAFF.

The chain joins TRBV20-1 to TRBJ2-2; the match to TRBD2 covers 8 bases. This CDR3 is built from 16 residues. Germline assignment: CDR1 DFQATT and CDR2 SNEGSKA (reference sequence). V lost 0 bases to trimming and J lost 5 bases; unmatched junction nucleotides: 8. The CDR3 sequence is CSARDRSGRGTGELFF. CDR3 nucleotide sequence: TGCAGTGCTAGAGATCGGAGCGGGAGAGGAACCGGGGAGCTGTTTTTT.

This chain's CDR3 is CASSYGLGTDTQYF. The CDR3 nucleotides read TGTGCCAGCAGTTACGGCCTGGGCACAGATACGCAGTATTTT. The genes are TRBV6-6 and TRBJ2-3; D is undetermined. Germline assignment: CDR1 MNHNY and CDR2 SVGAGI (reference sequence). The CDR3 totals 14 residues. Trimming cost V 2 bases and J 1 base, with 7 bases left between them.

The chain couples TRBV7-6 to TRBJ2-5, with D uncertain. The V end lost 5 bases, the J end lost 3 bases, and 16 bases lay between the germline ends. Germline V gives CDR1 SGHVS, CDR2 FNYEAQ. The CDR3 extends over 15 amino acids. This CDR3 is CASSPSSGRKETQYF. The DNA of the CDR3 is TGTGCCAGCAGCCCCTCCTCTGGCAGGAAAGAGACCCAGTACTTC.

This clonotype has only a few counts. The V and J genes are TRBV20-1 and TRBJ1-2; TRBD1 aligns across 7 bases. Trimming at V came to 0 bases and at J to 7 bases, leaving 11 bases not matched to a gene. This CDR3 has 15 amino acids. The germline gives CDR1 DFQATT, CDR2 SNEGSKA (reference sequence). CDR3: CSARDPKTGSVGYTF. In nucleotides, the CDR3 is TGCAGTGCTAGAGATCCTAAGACAGGGTCGGTTGGCTACACCTTC.

V and J are TRBV6-1 and TRBJ2-1, with 10 bases lining up with TRBD2. V was pared by 4 bases and J by 5 bases, with 5 bases of the junction left unmatched. The CDR3 loop spans 15 amino acids. Germline V CDR1 and CDR2: MNHNS, SASEGT. As DNA, the CDR3 is TGTGCCAGCAGTGCCACTAGCGGGATAGACAATGAGCAGTTCTTC. Residues: CASSATSGIDNEQFF.

The rearrangement joins TRBV4-1 to TRBJ2-5, with D perhaps matching TRBD1 (5 bases). Germline-derived CDR1 and CDR2 are MGHRA and YSYEKL. V was cut by 0 bases and J by 5 bases, with 10 bases left in between. The CDR3 spans 14 residues. In DNA, the CDR3 is TGCGCCAGCAGCCAAGACAAGGGGCCGGAGACCCAGTACTTC. Translating gives CASSQDKGPETQYF.

On this clonotype: The conserved phenylalanine or tryptophan normally closing the CDR3 is absent here, so this likely arose from a read error. The rearrangement joins TRBV4-2 to TRBJ1-1; D call uncertain. Germline V gene data show CDR1 as LGHNA and CDR2 as YNFKEQ. Trimming left V 3 bases short and J 3 bases short, with 14 bases between. The CDR3 is 15 amino acids. CDR3 in DNA: TGTGCCAGCAGCCACCCCCTGACCATAGACACTGAAGCTTTCCTT. Translating it yields CASSHPLTIDTEAFL.

The rearrangement links TRBV12-3 or TRBV12-4 to TRBJ2-5, with 7 bases lining up with TRBD2. V lost 2 bases to trimming and J lost 5 bases; unmatched junction nucleotides: 8. CDR3 length: 15 residues. CDR3 in amino acids: CASSLSLADRETQYF. The CDR3 region has the DNA TGTGCCAGCAGTTTATCGCTAGCGGACCGGGAGACCCAGTACTTC.

V gene TRBV20-1 combines with J gene TRBJ1-1; 8 bases align to TRBD1. The J segment lost 5 bases and the V segment lost 6 bases, leaving 8 bases of the junction unmatched. The length of the CDR3 is 13 residues. The germline V gene has CDR1 DFQATT and CDR2 SNEGSKA (reference sequence). Here the CDR3 reads CSAAGQGETEAFF. The CDR3 nucleotides are TGCAGTGCCGCAGGACAGGGAGAAACTGAAGCTTTCTTT.

This clonotype was observed many times. The V call is TRBV28, the J call TRBJ1-5, with no clear D. The CDR3 extends over 12 amino acids. V dropped 7 bases and J dropped 0 bases, with 4 bases sitting between them. The germline V gene has CDR1 MDHEN and CDR2 SYDVKM. CDR3 nucleotides: TGTGCCAGCAAAGCTAGCAATCAGCCCCAGCATTTT. This translates into CASKASNQPQHF.

The chain carries TRBV25-1 and TRBJ2-3; D may match TRBD1 or TRBD2 (6 bases each). V dropped 6 bases and J dropped 3 bases, with 13 bases sitting between them. The CDR3 consists of 14 residues. From germline, CDR1 is MGHDK and CDR2 SYGVNS. The CDR3 coding sequence is TGTGCCAGCAGCCGGGGGCGCGTGACAGATACGCAGTATTTT. Its translation is CASSRGRVTDTQYF.

With regard to this clonotype: A much more abundant neighbour one base away suggests this may be a read error. This chain joins TRBV27 and TRBJ2-1; D is unresolved. The germline CDR1 and CDR2 sequences are MNHEY and SMNVEV (reference sequence). This CDR3 is 16 amino acids long. CDR3 DNA: TGTGCCAGCAGTTTTTTAGGATTTTCCTCCTACAGTGAGCAGTTCTTC. Residues: CASSFLGFSSYSEQFF.

Comments on this clonotype: Mismatch with germline at one junction end may stem from a read error. V usage is TRBV24-1 and J usage is TRBJ2-7; 7 nucleotides line up with TRBD1. Germline loops: CDR1 KGHDR, CDR2 SFDVKD. There are 16 residues in the CDR3. In nucleotides, the CDR3 is TGTGCCACCAGTGACCCCGATAAGGACAGGACCTACGAGCAGCACTTC. Encoded protein: CATSDPDKDRTYEQHF.

The gene calls are TRBV4-2 and TRBJ2-6, with 8 bases that match TRBD1. From germline, CDR1 is LGHNA and CDR2 YNFKEQ. CDR3 length: 16 amino acids. Trimming cost V 0 bases and J 4 bases; bases outside gene matches: 2. DNA for the CDR3: TGTGCCAGCAGCCAAGACAGGGGGCTCGGGGCCAACGTCCTGACTTTC. This translates into CASSQDRGLGANVLTF.

This clonotype was observed many times. This chain joins TRBV27 and TRBJ1-5; D is possibly TRBD1 (6 bases). The V and J ends lost 3 bases and 3 bases respectively, with 9 bases between them. The CDR3 totals 14 residues. From germline, CDR1 is MNHEY and CDR2 SMNVEV (reference sequence). CDR3 sequence reads: CASSFQGPNQPQHF. The CDR3 DNA reads TGTGCCAGCAGTTTCCAGGGGCCCAATCAGCCCCAGCATTTT.

This clonotype was detected ten times or more. J is TRBJ2-3 and V is TRBV6-2 or TRBV6-3, with 8 bases aligning to TRBD2. Trimming removed 2 bases from V and 1 base from J; junction bases left unmatched: 5. The CDR3 sequence is 16 residues long. CDR1 and CDR2 (germline): MNHEY, SVGEGT. The CDR3 spells CASSYLWRGGTDTQYF. The CDR3 DNA sequence: TGTGCCAGCAGTTACCTCTGGCGGGGGGGCACAGATACGCAGTATTTT.

On this clonotype itself: A much larger clone lies a single base off, so this may be a read error. Because it lacks the conserved phenylalanine or tryptophan at the end, this CDR3 is likely a read error. The chain joins TRBV6-5 to TRBJ1-5; no clear D. This CDR3 contains 11 residues. Germline V gene sequence: CDR1 MNHEY, CDR2 SVGAGI. Trimming took 4 bases from V and 4 from J, leaving 2 bases between them. The CDR3 region is CASSFNQPQHL. Here the CDR3 DNA reads TGTGCCAGCAGTTTTAATCAGCCCCAGCATCTT.

Turning to this clonotype: A much larger clonotype is one base distant, so this may be a read error. V usage is TRBV6-2 or TRBV6-3 and J usage is TRBJ2-7; D is unclear. Per germline, CDR1 MNHEY and CDR2 SVGEGT. This CDR3 spans 13 amino acids. V was cut by 6 bases and J by 7 bases, with 16 bases left in between. Here the CDR3 DNA reads TGTGCCAGCAGCCTTAACGTCTACAATGAGCAGTACTTC. Amino acids: CASSLNVYNEQYF.

The chain carries TRBV6-1 and TRBJ2-7, with a tentative D call TRBD1 (6 bases). Germline CDR1 is MNHNS and CDR2 is SASEGT. The CDR3 has 13 amino acids. Trimming took 8 bases from V and 7 from J, leaving 18 bases between them. The chain's CDR3 is CASLDSIWREQYF. Written as DNA, the CDR3 is TGTGCCAGCCTGGACAGCATATGGAGGGAGCAGTACTTC.

The chain uses TRBV19 and TRBJ2-1, with D hard to call. Trimming took 0 bases from V and 4 from J, leaving 13 bases between them. The CDR3 extends over 16 amino acids. Germline assignment: CDR1 LNHDA and CDR2 SQIVND (reference sequence). CDR3 protein: CASSIEGYRSYNEQFF. The CDR3 DNA follows: TGTGCCAGTAGTATAGAAGGCTACCGCTCATACAATGAGCAGTTCTTC.